A single sample is the source of the 30 T cell receptor beta chains below, sequenced in a study of Graves' ophthalmopathy and Graves' hyperthyroidism. RNA served as the template for amplifying TCR beta CDR3 regions. In the first round, RT-PCR was carried out with HTBI primers, and a multiplex PCR formed the second round. From the multiplex PCR reads, TCRdb called clonotypes with MiXCR, one entry per CDR3 protein. Of 500,000 to 700,000 distinct CDR3 sequences listed, about 20% are singletons. Sequencing was performed on peripheral blood. These receptors were obtained from a woman in her late teens or twenties with stable Graves' hyperthyroidism. Some clones in this sample may be carry-over from other donors' samples.

This clonotype was counted at least ten times. V usage is TRBV25-1 and J usage is TRBJ1-5; 7 positions match TRBD1. Trimming took 6 bases from V and 5 from J; bases not matched to a gene: 7. The CDR3 has 14 residues. Germline CDR1 and CDR2: MGHDK and SYGVNS. CDR3 in DNA: TGTGCCAGCAGGCCGACAGGGCGCGATCAGCCCCAGCATTTT. Translated: CASRPTGRDQPQHF.

The genes are TRBV4-2 and TRBJ1-1; D uncertain. V shed 2 bases and J shed 1 base, with 11 bases lying between them. Germline values: CDR1 LGHNA, CDR2 YNFKEQ. This CDR3 has 15 amino acids. The chain's CDR3 is CASSQKTPENTEAFF. CDR3 coding DNA: TGTGCCAGCAGCCAAAAAACCCCCGAGAACACTGAAGCTTTCTTT.

The V gene is TRBV20-1, the J gene TRBJ2-7; TRBD2 matches 13 bases. Germline CDR1 and CDR2: DFQATT and SNEGSKA (reference sequence). V was clipped by 0 bases and J by 7 bases; unmatched bases: 12. The CDR3 consists of 17 residues. The CDR3: CSAREEIGTSGAQEQYF. CDR3 sequence (DNA): TGCAGTGCTAGAGAAGAAATCGGGACTAGCGGGGCACAGGAGCAGTACTTC.

V is TRBV7-8 and J is TRBJ2-7; unclear D gene. With 2 bases removed from V and 3 bases from J, the gap between germline ends came to 8 bases. From germline, CDR1 is SGHVS and CDR2 FQNEAQ. The CDR3 sequence is 13 residues long. CDR3: CASSLIADYEQYF. CDR3 DNA sequence: TGTGCCAGCAGCTTAATTGCGGACTACGAGCAGTACTTC.

The rearrangement joins TRBV24-1 to TRBJ2-5; D assignment may be TRBD1 or TRBD2 (6 bases each). Germline V CDR1 and CDR2: KGHDR, SFDVKD. V gave up 2 bases and J gave up 5 bases, with 14 bases separating them. CDR3 length: 15 amino acids. The CDR3 reads CATSDSRGQWETQYF. The CDR3 coding sequence is TGTGCCACCAGTGATTCTCGGGGGCAGTGGGAGACCCAGTACTTC.

This clonotype was recorded many times. The chain carries TRBV5-1 and TRBJ2-7; D may be TRBD2 (7 bases). This CDR3 region has 16 residues. Deletions cut 0 bases from V and 1 base from J, with 14 bases between. Germline V gene sequence: CDR1 SGHRS, CDR2 YFSETQ. For the CDR3, the DNA is TGCGCCAGCAGCTTGGATCGGGGGGCAGGATCCTACGAGCAGTACTTC. Translation: CASSLDRGAGSYEQYF.

This clonotype was observed at least ten times. V usage is TRBV10-3 and J usage is TRBJ1-1, with 8 bases identical to TRBD1. Looked up from germline, CDR1 is ENHRY and CDR2 is SYGVKD. J was trimmed by 1 base and V by 7 bases; bases with no gene match: 8. The CDR3 covers 15 residues. The CDR3 DNA follows: TGTGCCATCACCCGGACAGGGATTTGGAACACTGAAGCTTTCTTT. It encodes CAITRTGIWNTEAFF.

This clonotype was seen repeatedly, ten times or more. J is TRBJ2-2 and V is TRBV24-1; the D is unclear. CDR1 KGHDR and CDR2 SFDVKD come from the germline V gene. V lost 9 bases and J 1 base, leaving 5 bases between the germline ends. This CDR3 is 12 amino acids long. CDR3 sequence reads: CATQMNTGELFF. The CDR3, as DNA: TGTGCCACCCAGATGAACACCGGGGAGCTGTTTTTT.

This clonotype was observed many times. The rearrangement joins TRBV6-5 to TRBJ2-7, with no clear D. This CDR3 is 16 amino acids long. Germline values: CDR1 MNHEY, CDR2 SVGAGI. Trimming shortened V by 4 bases and J by 7 bases, and 23 bases separated the two germline ends. DNA for the CDR3: TGTGCCAGCAGTTCGCTACGTCAGACCTTTTCGGAGGAGCAGTACTTC. This sequence encodes CASSSLRQTFSEEQYF.

This clonotype was observed many times. J is TRBJ1-1 and V is TRBV29-1; D not resolved. This CDR3 contains 15 residues. Germline V CDR1 and CDR2: SQVTM, ANQGSEA. V was trimmed by 6 bases and J by 5 bases, leaving 22 bases between them. The CDR3 loop reads CSVPPSTEGRTEAFF. The CDR3 DNA sequence: TGCAGCGTCCCCCCGTCAACAGAGGGAAGGACTGAAGCTTTCTTT.

This clonotype was found many times. The rearrangement joins TRBV12-3 or TRBV12-4 to TRBJ1-5; D uncertain. CDR3 size: 13 residues. V lost 6 bases and J lost 5, with 11 bases in between. CDR3 protein: CASSLRLDQPQHF. Written as DNA, the CDR3 is TGTGCCAGCAGCTTACGGCTGGATCAGCCCCAGCATTTT.

Details on this clonotype: A clone one base away is much larger, so this may be a read error. The V and J genes are TRBV6-2 or TRBV6-3 and TRBJ1-5, with a tentative D call TRBD1 (5 bases). Deletions cut 4 bases from V and 2 bases from J, with 15 bases between. This CDR3 has 16 residues. CDR1 and CDR2 (germline): MNHEY, SVGEGT. The CDR3 loop reads CASSCLLGQGNQPQHF. The CDR3 nucleotides read TGTGCCAGCAGTTGCTTGCTGGGGCAGGGCAATCAGCCCCAGCATTTT.

This clonotype was seen only a few times. This chain uses TRBV20-1 with TRBJ1-1, with 8 positions matching TRBD1. The CDR3 is made up of 14 amino acids. Trimming at V came to 1 base and at J to 12 bases, leaving 13 bases not matched to a gene. The germline V gene has CDR1 DFQATT and CDR2 SNEGSKA (reference sequence). The CDR3 reads CSARGVTGQATTFF. CDR3 DNA sequence: TGCAGTGCTAGAGGGGTGACGGGACAGGCGACGACTTTCTTT.

This rearrangement joins TRBV6-1 to TRBJ1-5; D is perhaps TRBD1 (6 bases). V dropped 1 base and J dropped 6 bases, with 13 bases sitting between them. Germline loops: CDR1 MNHNS, CDR2 SASEGT. The CDR3 has 15 amino acids. CDR3 residues: CASSEDWGQGQPQHF. CDR3 DNA: TGTGCCAGCAGTGAAGACTGGGGGCAAGGTCAGCCCCAGCATTTT.

The chain links TRBV20-1 to TRBJ1-2; D is undetermined. This CDR3 comprises 13 residues. The ends were cut back, 6 bases at V and 4 bases at J, with 15 bases in the middle. In germline, CDR1 is DFQATT, CDR2 SNEGSKA (reference sequence). This CDR3 is CSAWTVPGYGYTF. CDR3 nucleotides: TGCAGTGCGTGGACGGTGCCGGGCTATGGCTACACCTTC.

The V call is TRBV6-1, the J call TRBJ2-7; 8 bases are shared with TRBD1. This CDR3 has 18 amino acids. Germline assignment: CDR1 MNHNS and CDR2 SASEGT. J gave up 3 bases and V 1 base, and 14 bases lay outside the gene matches. The CDR3 is CASSEVIGGVRGLYEQYV. The CDR3 coding sequence is TGTGCCAGCAGTGAAGTAATAGGGGGTGTCAGGGGGCTCTACGAGCAGTACGTC.

CDR3 nucleotides: TGCGCCAGCAGTTTTGGACTAGCGGGAATCCTCCGGGGGGAGACCCAGTACTTC. Its protein is CASSFGLAGILRGETQYF. The V and J genes are TRBV4-1 and TRBJ2-5, with 12 bases aligning to TRBD2. The V gene end was trimmed by 6 bases and the J gene end by 5 bases; junction bases not matched to a gene: 16. The germline CDR1 and CDR2 sequences are MGHRA and YSYEKL. This CDR3 has 18 residues.

The sample holds many counts of this clonotype. The V and J genes are TRBV29-1 and TRBJ1-6; D remains unclear. The CDR3 runs 13 residues. V was pared by 5 bases and J by 7 bases, with 12 bases between. The germline V gene has CDR1 SQVTM and CDR2 ANQGSEA. DNA for the CDR3: TGCAGCGTTCTATTGAGTGGGAATTCACCCCTCCACTTT. Residues: CSVLLSGNSPLHF. The full variable domain, in which reference TRBV29-1 and TRBJ1-6 provide the parts outside the CDR3, is SAVISQKPSRDICQRGTSLTIQCQVDSQVTMMFWYRQQPGQSLTLIATANQGSEATYESGFVIDKFPISRPNLTFSTLTVSNMSPEDSSIYLCSVLLSGNSPLHFGNGTRLTVT.

This clonotype has ten or more counts. The chain is built from TRBV2 and TRBJ1-1, with D uncertain. Trimming pared 7 bases from V and 1 base from J, leaving 10 bases between. Germline-derived CDR1 and CDR2 are SNHLY and FYNNEI. The CDR3 spans 13 residues. CDR3 region: CASKGQANTEAFF. Written as DNA, the CDR3 is TGTGCCAGCAAGGGCCAAGCGAACACTGAAGCTTTCTTT.

This clonotype was found many times. The chain has TRBV12-3 or TRBV12-4 and TRBJ1-5, with D hard to call. The CDR3 is 12 residues long. V was cut by 2 bases and J by 7 bases, with 6 bases left in between. CDR3 bases: TGTGCCAGCAGTTTATCCCCCCAGCCCCAGCATTTT. It is translated as CASSLSPQPQHF.

The V and J genes are TRBV20-1 and TRBJ1-5, with 8 positions matching TRBD1. The CDR3 is 18 residues long. With V trimmed by 1 base and J by 0 bases, 11 bases remained unmatched. Germline V lookup: CDR1 DFQATT, CDR2 SNEGSKA (reference sequence). This CDR3 is CSARATGGALYSNQPQHF. The CDR3 nucleotides are TGCAGTGCTAGAGCCACAGGGGGTGCCTTGTATAGCAATCAGCCCCAGCATTTT.

This clonotype was observed a few times. The gene calls are TRBV11-1 and TRBJ1-3; D unresolved. Per germline, CDR1 SGHAT and CDR2 FQDESV (reference sequence). With 6 bases removed from V and 2 bases from J, the gap between germline ends came to 17 bases. CDR3 length: 16 amino acids. The CDR3 loop reads CASSVQRLSTGNTIYF. CDR3 bases: TGTGCCAGCAGTGTACAGAGACTGAGCACTGGAAACACCATATATTTT.

This clonotype has at least ten counts. This sequence joins TRBV20-1 and TRBJ2-5; D not resolved. The CDR3 sequence is 13 residues long. V was pared by 1 base and J by 5 bases, with 11 bases between. The germline gives CDR1 DFQATT, CDR2 SNEGSKA (reference sequence). CDR3 amino acids: CSARGVQLETQYF. CDR3 DNA: TGCAGTGCTAGAGGGGTCCAGTTGGAGACCCAGTACTTC.

The chain uses TRBV30 and TRBJ1-1; D not resolved. Trimming took off 3 bases at V and 7 bases at J, with 9 bases between the two ends. The CDR3 has 11 residues. Germline V lookup: CDR1 GTSNPN, CDR2 SVGIG (reference sequence). The CDR3 sequence: CAWSQNREAFF. In DNA, the CDR3 is TGTGCCTGGAGCCAGAACCGTGAAGCTTTCTTT. The entire variable domain, with the rest obtained from reference TRBV30 and TRBJ1-1, is as follows: SQTIHQWPATLVQPVGSPLSLECTVEGTSNPNLYWYRQAAGRGLQLLFYSVGIGQISSEVPQNLSASRPQDRQFILSSKKLLLSDSGFYLCAWSQNREAFFGQGTRLTVV.

This clonotype showed up many times. V is TRBV10-1 and J is TRBJ1-2; 7 nucleotides align to TRBD1. The V gene's germline CDR1 is WNHNN and CDR2 SYGVQD (reference sequence). The CDR3 has 15 residues. The junction had 10 bases not matched to a gene; V was cut back by 6 bases and J by 3 bases. CDR3 residues: CASSQAVTGDYGYTF. The CDR3 DNA reads as TGCGCCAGCAGCCAAGCCGTTACAGGGGACTATGGCTACACCTTC.

This clonotype was observed at least ten times. V usage is TRBV12-3 or TRBV12-4 and J usage is TRBJ2-5; weak D call: TRBD1 (6 bases). V lost 6 bases, J lost 5 bases, and 13 bases lay in between. The CDR3 is 13 amino acids. Written as DNA, the CDR3 is TGTGCCAGCAGGCACAGGGAAGCGGAGACCCAGTACTTC. It encodes CASRHREAETQYF.

The chain employs TRBV2 and TRBJ1-5; D is unclear. The CDR3 has 13 amino acids. CDR1 is SNHLY, CDR2 FYNNEI, per germline. V lost 6 bases and J 4 bases, leaving 10 bases between the germline ends. In DNA form, the CDR3 reads TGTGCCAGCAGAACAGATTTAAATCAGCCCCAGCATTTT. Residues: CASRTDLNQPQHF. The whole variable domain, remainder taken from reference TRBV2 and TRBJ1-5, is EPEVTQTPSHQVTQMGQEVILRCVPISNHLYFYWYRQILGQKVEFLVSFYNNEISEKSEIFDDQFSVERPDGSNFTLKIRSTKLEDSAMYFCASRTDLNQPQHFGDGTRLSIL.

This clonotype was picked up many times. The chain has TRBV24-1 and TRBJ1-2; D is perhaps TRBD1 (5 bases). The V end was cut by 4 bases, the J end by 7 bases, with 9 bases between. The CDR3 loop spans 12 amino acids. Germline loops: CDR1 KGHDR, CDR2 SFDVKD. CDR3 in amino acids: CATSDEGFGYTF. For the CDR3, the DNA is TGTGCCACCAGTGACGAGGGGTTTGGCTACACCTTC.

This clonotype was seen a handful of times. V gene TRBV7-2 combines with J gene TRBJ2-5; D might be TRBD2 (7 bases). The CDR3 spans 15 residues. Germline V gene data show CDR1 as SGHTA and CDR2 as FQGNSA. V was trimmed by 2 bases and J by 1 base, leaving 11 bases between them. This CDR3 reads CASSLPRGLQETQYF. CDR3 coding DNA: TGTGCCAGCAGCTTACCGCGGGGGCTCCAAGAGACCCAGTACTTC.

This clonotype was detected a few times. The rearrangement links TRBV27 to TRBJ2-5; a weak D match, TRBD1 (5 bases). The CDR3 totals 14 residues. V was shortened by 6 bases and J by 0 bases, with 11 bases between the two germline ends. Germline V CDR1 and CDR2: MNHEY, SMNVEV (reference sequence). The CDR3, as DNA: TGTGCCAGCAGGACGAGGACATACCAAGAGACCCAGTACTTC. As protein: CASRTRTYQETQYF.